This T cell receptor (beta chain) appears in the sequencing data of a study of CD8 T cells in ankylosing spondylitis. General observations from the study: Within ankylosing spondylitis blood, a TCR beta motif made up of roughly eight highly homologous variants appeared to be characteristic.

Scientists made TCR beta libraries using quantitative 5'-RACE with molecular barcodes. Each CDR3 protein is one row after TCRdb ran MiXCR on the 5' RACE reads. This sample has roughly 700,000 distinct CDR3 sequences, with roughly 20% found just once. Germline V lookup: CDR1 SGHTA, CDR2 FQGNSA. V lost 6 bases and J lost 5, with 16 bases in between. CDR3 length: 14 residues. This clonotype was counted between two and nine times. Antigen specificity is unknown. Material: blood, either unsorted or a sorted T cell fraction (not recorded which). The source of this sequence is a male donor with ankylosing spondylitis. The chain uses TRBV7-2 and TRBJ1-1; no definite D call. The CDR3 loop is CASSLPFLGTEAFF. CDR3 nucleotides: TGTGCCAGCAGTCTCCCCTTTTTGGGGACTGAAGCTTTCTTT.